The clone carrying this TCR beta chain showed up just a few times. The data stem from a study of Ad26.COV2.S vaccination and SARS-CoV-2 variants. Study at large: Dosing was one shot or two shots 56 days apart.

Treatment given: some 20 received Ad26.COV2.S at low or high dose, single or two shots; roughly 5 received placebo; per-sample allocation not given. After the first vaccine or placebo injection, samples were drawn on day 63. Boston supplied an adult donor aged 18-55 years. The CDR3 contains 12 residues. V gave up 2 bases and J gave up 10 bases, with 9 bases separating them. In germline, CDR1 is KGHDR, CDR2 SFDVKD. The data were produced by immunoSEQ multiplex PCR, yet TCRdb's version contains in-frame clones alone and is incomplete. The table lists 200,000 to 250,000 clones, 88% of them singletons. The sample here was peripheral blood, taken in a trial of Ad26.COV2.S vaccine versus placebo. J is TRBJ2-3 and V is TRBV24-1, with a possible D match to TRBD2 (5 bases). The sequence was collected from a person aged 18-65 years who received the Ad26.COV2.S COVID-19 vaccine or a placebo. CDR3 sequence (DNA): TGTGCCACCAGTGATTCGGTGAGGGCGCAGTATTTT. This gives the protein CATSDSVRAQYF.